The 14 T cell receptor beta chains below were found in one sample sequenced in a study of blood T cell repertoires in COVID-19. Measured with immunoSEQ multiplex PCR; TCRdb has only the in-frame clones, and not every one. This table holds 150,000 to 200,000 clones, about 88% found once. The sequenced sample consisted of PBMCs or T cells enriched from blood (not recorded which). These receptors were collected from a woman between 18 and 29 years old who had recovered from COVID-19.

The rearrangement links TRBV15 to TRBJ2-6; D call uncertain. The germline gives CDR1 LNHNV, CDR2 YYDKDF (reference sequence). The CDR3 is 13 amino acids. Trimming cost V 6 bases and J 0 bases, with 3 bases left between them. The CDR3 DNA reads TGTGCCACCAGTAGCTCTGGGGCCAACGTCCTGACTTTC. It is translated as CATSSSGANVLTF.

This chain links TRBV6-4 with TRBJ1-6; 8 bases are shared with TRBD1. V trimming: 4 bases; J trimming: 7 bases; junction bases outside the gene matches: 3. Germline V gene lookup returns CDR1 MRHNA and CDR2 SNTAGT. The CDR3 has 14 residues. The CDR3 sequence: CASSVAGGNSPLHF. The CDR3 nucleotides read TGTGCCAGCAGTGTCGCAGGGGGCAATTCACCCCTCCACTTT.

The chain recombines TRBV29-1 with TRBJ1-2; weak D call: TRBD1 (6 bases). The germline V and J ends were trimmed by 4 bases and 4 bases, with 13 bases remaining between them. Per germline, CDR1 SQVTM and CDR2 ANQGSEA. The CDR3 sequence is 13 residues long. The DNA for the CDR3 is TGCAGCGTTGCCCAGGGGCAGAGCTATGGCTACACCTTC. Amino acid sequence: CSVAQGQSYGYTF.

J is TRBJ2-3 and V is TRBV28; D perhaps matches TRBD2 (6 bases). Germline V gene data show CDR1 as MDHEN and CDR2 as SYDVKM. The V and J ends lost 4 bases and 4 bases respectively, with 21 bases between them. This CDR3 has 17 residues. CDR3 in DNA: TGTGCCAGCAGTTCAACCACAGAGGGGAGGTGGTCAGATACGCAGTATTTT. Translated, it gives CASSSTTEGRWSDTQYF.

This chain connects TRBV4-2 to TRBJ2-3, with a possible D match to TRBD2 (6 bases). Between the trimmed V and J ends, which lost 1 base and 1 base, there was a span of 12 bases. The V gene's germline CDR1 is LGHNA and CDR2 YNFKEQ. The CDR3 loop spans 16 amino acids. The CDR3 here is CASSQGTGVRTDTQYF. CDR3 sequence (DNA): TGTGCCAGCAGCCAAGGGACGGGGGTTCGCACAGATACGCAGTATTTT.

Concerning this clone itself: Germline and junction disagree at one end, which may indicate a read error. This CDR3 reads CASSEGTGLAPDDF. The CDR3 DNA reads as TGTGCCAGCAGTGAAGGGACAGGCCTTGCGCCCGACGATTTT. J is TRBJ1-3 and V is TRBV2, with 7 bases matching TRBD1. CDR3 size: 14 residues. Germline V gene sequence: CDR1 SNHLY, CDR2 FYNNEI.

The genes are TRBV5-6 and TRBJ1-4; D is ambiguous. The germline gives CDR1 SGHDT, CDR2 YYEEEE. The CDR3 is made up of 13 amino acids. V was cut by 8 bases and J by 3 bases, with 11 bases left in between. The CDR3 loop is CASTDRPNEKLFF. The CDR3 DNA follows: TGTGCCAGTACAGATCGACCTAATGAAAAACTGTTTTTT. The variable domain in full, with the rest retrieved from reference TRBV5-6 and TRBJ1-4, is DAGVTQSPTHLIKTRGQQVTLRCSPKSGHDTVSWYQQALGQGPQFIFQYYEEEERQRGNFPDRFSGHQFPNYSSELNVNALLLGDSALYLCASTDRPNEKLFFGSGTQLSVL.

This chain uses TRBV5-8 with TRBJ2-5; D not certain. Trimming left V 3 bases short and J 5 bases short, with 2 bases between. This CDR3 region has 10 residues. CDR1 SGHTS and CDR2 YDEGEE come from the germline V gene. The chain's CDR3 is CASSSETQYF. The CDR3 DNA is TGTGCCAGCAGCTCGGAGACCCAGTACTTC.

The V call is TRBV27, the J call TRBJ2-1, with 9 positions matching TRBD1. Trimming at V came to 6 bases and at J to 4 bases, leaving 13 bases not matched to a gene. The CDR3 consists of 17 residues. Per the germline V gene, CDR1 is MNHEY and CDR2 is SMNVEV (reference sequence). CDR3 coding DNA: TGTGCCAGCAGCAATATGAACCGGGACAGGGTTTACAATGAGCAGTTCTTC. Residues: CASSNMNRDRVYNEQFF.

This clone showed up many times. The chain has TRBV30 and TRBJ2-7, with 14 bases that match TRBD2. Germline assignment: CDR1 GTSNPN and CDR2 SVGIG (reference sequence). The CDR3 has 21 amino acids. Trimming at V came to 3 bases and at J to 0 bases, leaving 19 bases not matched to a gene. CDR3 loop: CAWSLGLAGDLLTDFSYEQYF. DNA for the CDR3: TGTGCCTGGAGCCTGGGACTAGCGGGAGATCTCCTAACTGACTTCTCCTACGAGCAGTACTTC.

This sequence joins TRBV9 and TRBJ1-1, with D unclear. Between the trimmed V and J ends, which lost 0 bases and 4 bases, there was a span of 10 bases. The germline V gene has CDR1 SGDLS and CDR2 YYNGEE. This CDR3 contains 14 residues. CDR3 amino acids: CASSVVRGVTEAFF. The CDR3 DNA is TGTGCCAGCAGCGTAGTGCGGGGAGTCACTGAAGCTTTCTTT.

This chain links TRBV19 with TRBJ1-4; D remains ambiguous. The CDR3 runs to 15 residues. Germline V CDR1 and CDR2: LNHDA, SQIVND (reference sequence). V was shortened by 5 bases and J by 11 bases, with 21 bases between the two germline ends. The CDR3 DNA reads as TGTGCCAGTAGTCCGCCGGGAGAGCCGGGTCAGAAACTGTTTTTT. Translation gives CASSPPGEPGQKLFF.

This clone was detected once. The rearrangement uses TRBV5-5 and TRBJ2-1; a possible D gene is TRBD2 (5 bases). The germline gives CDR1 SGHKS, CDR2 YYEKEE (reference sequence). The CDR3 runs to 12 residues. V lost 1 base and J lost 9, with 8 bases in between. The CDR3 DNA reads as TGTGCCAGCAGCTTGAAAGGAGGTGAGCAGTTCTTC. This sequence encodes CASSLKGGEQFF.

The chain links TRBV4-1 to TRBJ2-7; TRBD2 aligns across 8 bases. CDR3 length: 16 amino acids. Germline CDR1 reads MGHRA; CDR2 reads YSYEKL. The junction had 9 bases not matched to a gene; V was cut back by 0 bases and J by 5 bases. The CDR3 sequence is CASSQEAGTSFDEQYF. CDR3 coding DNA: TGCGCCAGCAGCCAAGAGGCCGGGACTAGTTTCGACGAGCAGTACTTC.